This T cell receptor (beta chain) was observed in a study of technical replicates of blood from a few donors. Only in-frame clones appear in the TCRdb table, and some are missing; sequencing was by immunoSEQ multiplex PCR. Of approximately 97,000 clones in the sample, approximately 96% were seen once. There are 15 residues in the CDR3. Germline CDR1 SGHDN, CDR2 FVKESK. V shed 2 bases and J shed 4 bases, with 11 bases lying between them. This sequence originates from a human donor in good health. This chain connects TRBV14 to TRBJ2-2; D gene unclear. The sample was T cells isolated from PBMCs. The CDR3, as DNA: TGTGCCAGCAGCCAATATGGCGGTGGCACCGGGGAGCTGTTTTTT. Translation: CASSQYGGGTGELFF.